These 29 T cell receptor beta chains were sequenced from one sample in a study of T cell repertoires in cytomegalovirus infection. TCRdb re-called the reads through MiXCR, storing one row per CDR3 protein. This table holds hundreds of thousands of distinct CDR3 sequences, about 24% found once. Sequencing used CD8+ T cells from PBMCs. These receptors all stem from a human donor in good health (CMV status not recorded). Some clones in this sample may be carry-over from other donors' samples.

This clonotype has more than one count but fewer than ten. The V gene is TRBV29-1, the J gene TRBJ2-5, with D tentatively TRBD2 (6 bases). Trimming removed 6 bases from V and 4 bases from J, with 15 bases in between. CDR1 is SQVTM, CDR2 ANQGSEA, per germline. This CDR3 is built from 13 residues. The CDR3 coding sequence is TGCAGCGTACCCGCCCTCGGGGGAGAGACCCAGTACTTC. It translates to CSVPALGGETQYF.

This clonotype turned up a few times. This sequence joins TRBV6-5 and TRBJ1-2; 9 bases are a match to TRBD1. Germline V gene sequence: CDR1 MNHEY, CDR2 SVGAGI. V dropped 5 bases and J dropped 6; count of bases not matched to a gene: 10. The CDR3 contains 15 residues. CDR3 residues: CASSDHRGLRDGYTF. CDR3 coding DNA: TGTGCCAGCAGTGATCACAGGGGGCTGAGGGATGGCTACACCTTC.

The chain has TRBV28 and TRBJ1-2; no firm D call. Looked up from germline, CDR1 is MDHEN and CDR2 is SYDVKM. V was trimmed by 8 bases and J by 3 bases, leaving 13 bases between them. The CDR3 consists of 13 residues. Written as DNA, the CDR3 is TGTGCCAGCGCTTCCGCCCCTGACTATGGCTACACCTTC. It yields the protein CASASAPDYGYTF.

CDR3 bases: TGTGCCACCCGGGGAGACTATGGCTACACCTTC. It translates to CATRGDYGYTF. The rearrangement links TRBV10-3 to TRBJ1-2; D call uncertain. CDR1 and CDR2 (germline): ENHRY, SYGVKD. CDR3 size: 11 residues. V gave up 10 bases and J gave up 3 bases, with 9 bases separating them.

This clonotype was recorded at least ten times. The V and J genes are TRBV28 and TRBJ2-2; the match to TRBD1 covers 7 bases. The CDR3 extends over 17 amino acids. J lost 5 bases, V lost 5 bases, and 14 bases had no gene match. Germline-derived CDR1 and CDR2 are MDHEN and SYDVKM. CDR3 sequence (DNA): TGTGCCAGCAGTCCGCCGTGGGCCACAGGGGCGACCGGGGAGCTGTTTTTT. Its protein product is CASSPPWATGATGELFF.

V and J are TRBV7-9 and TRBJ1-4; possible D gene TRBD1, 5 bases. Trimming stripped 4 bases from V and 14 bases from J, with 26 bases between. Germline-derived CDR1 and CDR2 are SEHNR and FQNEAQ (reference sequence). The CDR3 loop spans 16 amino acids. The CDR3 DNA follows: TGTGCCAGCAGCTCCCCCCGCCAGGGTGCCTCGGGGGGGCTGTTTTTT. It yields the protein CASSSPRQGASGGLFF.

V is TRBV5-1 and J is TRBJ2-5, with D unresolved. The length of the CDR3 is 15 residues. Germline lookup yields CDR1 SGHRS and CDR2 YFSETQ. Trimming shortened V by 3 bases and J by 2 bases, and 14 bases separated the two germline ends. The DNA for the CDR3 is TGCGCCAGCAGCTCCTCCGGACGGCGACAAGAGACCCAGTACTTC. Translated, it gives CASSSSGRRQETQYF.

The chain couples TRBV2 to TRBJ2-7; TRBD1 matches at 7 bases. This CDR3 is 12 amino acids long. After removal of 10 bases from V and 3 bases from J, the junction contained 6 bases not matched to a gene. Looked up from germline, CDR1 is SNHLY and CDR2 is FYNNEI. The CDR3 spells CAMTGSGYEQYF. The CDR3 nucleotides read TGTGCCATGACAGGGTCCGGCTACGAGCAGTACTTC.

J is TRBJ1-1 and V is TRBV5-5; D not resolved. V lost 3 bases and J 2 bases, leaving 14 bases between the germline ends. CDR3 length equals 15 residues. Germline V gene sequence: CDR1 SGHKS, CDR2 YYEKEE (reference sequence). Here the CDR3 DNA reads TGTGCCAGCAGCTCCCCAAGCCAAATAAACACTGAAGCTTTCTTT. Translating gives CASSSPSQINTEAFF.

This clonotype has only a few counts. The V call is TRBV14, the J call TRBJ2-5; D is ambiguous. The CDR3 covers 12 residues. Trimming cost V 4 bases and J 5 bases, with 8 bases left between them. CDR1 is SGHDN, CDR2 FVKESK, per germline. The CDR3 coding sequence is TGTGCCAGCAGCCCCTCGTGGGAGACCCAGTACTTC. Translated, it gives CASSPSWETQYF.

Points on this clonotype: This may arise from a read error, as a much more abundant clone is one base away. This chain uses TRBV7-2 with TRBJ1-1; no definite D call. The CDR3 contains 13 residues. From germline, CDR1 is SGHTA and CDR2 FQGNSA. V lost 2 bases to trimming and J lost 8 bases, with 12 bases between them. The CDR3 DNA sequence: TGTGCCAGCAGCTTACATTCGGGTTCGGAAGCTTTCTTT. Protein product: CASSLHSGSEAFF. The full variable domain, completed using reference TRBV7-2 and TRBJ1-1, is GAGVSQSPSNKVTEKGKDVELRCDPISGHTALYWYRQSLGQGLEFLIYFQGNSAPDKSGLPSDRFSAERTGGSVSTLTIQRTQQEDSAVYLCASSLHSGSEAFFGQGTRLTVV.

This clonotype appeared once. At one of its ends the junction is not consistent with the germline gene, which may arise from a read error. The chain joins TRBV5-4 to TRBJ2-2, with 8 positions matching TRBD1. The CDR3 contains 15 residues. CDR1 is SGHNT and CDR2 is YYREEE in the germline V gene (reference sequence). CDR3 sequence (DNA): TGTGCCAGCAGCTTGGGGACAGGGAGCACCGGGAAGCTGTTTTTT. Its translation is CASSLGTGSTGKLFF.

This clonotype was picked up a small number of times. The CDR3 region is CASSLGVSVIYEQYF. DNA of the CDR3: TGTGCCAGCAGCTTAGGGGTATCGGTGATCTACGAGCAGTACTTC. This chain connects TRBV7-9 to TRBJ2-7; D ambiguous. The CDR3 spans 15 residues. The V and J ends lost 1 base and 3 bases respectively, with 13 bases between them. Germline CDR1 is SEHNR and CDR2 is FQNEAQ (reference sequence).

This clonotype has only a few counts. The chain combines TRBV2 with TRBJ1-1; tentative D call: TRBD1 (6 bases). Per germline, CDR1 SNHLY and CDR2 FYNNEI. The CDR3 loop spans 14 amino acids. Trimming left V 10 bases short and J 6 bases short, with 21 bases between. CDR3: CAIVRTGMPSEAFF. CDR3 nucleotide sequence: TGTGCCATAGTACGAACAGGGATGCCTTCTGAAGCTTTCTTT.

This clonotype was recorded at least ten times. The rearrangement uses TRBV7-2 and TRBJ1-2; 10 bases map to TRBD1. Looked up from germline, CDR1 is SGHTA and CDR2 is FQGNSA. The CDR3 is 13 residues long. The V and J ends lost 5 bases and 7 bases, in that order; junction bases with no gene match: 4. CDR3 amino acids: CASSPGTGVGYTF. CDR3 sequence (DNA): TGTGCCAGCAGCCCGGGGACAGGGGTTGGCTACACCTTC.

CDR3 protein: CASSYSKSGAREQYF. CDR3 sequence (DNA): TGTGCCAGCAGTTACTCGAAGTCCGGAGCCAGGGAGCAGTACTTC. J is TRBJ2-7 and V is TRBV6-6; D unresolved. Germline V gives CDR1 MNHNY, CDR2 SVGAGI (reference sequence). This CDR3 comprises 15 residues. V lost 0 bases and J 7 bases, leaving 16 bases between the germline ends.

This clonotype occurred a few times. The chain employs TRBV12-3 or TRBV12-4 and TRBJ2-6, with 7 bases that match TRBD1. This CDR3 region has 18 residues. V trimming: 3 bases; J trimming: 2 bases; junction bases outside the gene matches: 10. The CDR3 here is CASSFWTGSQAGANVLTF. The CDR3 DNA is TGTGCCAGCAGTTTTTGGACAGGATCCCAGGCTGGGGCCAACGTCCTGACTTTC.

There are a few counts of this clonotype. The chain carries TRBV28 and TRBJ1-1, with D perhaps TRBD1 (5 bases). The V gene lost 6 bases and the J gene lost 7 bases, with 15 bases spanning the gap. CDR1 MDHEN and CDR2 SYDVKM come from the germline V gene. The CDR3 contains 13 residues. The CDR3 DNA sequence: TGTGCCAGCAGCTTGGGACTGAAGGATGAAGCTTTCTTT. It yields the protein CASSLGLKDEAFF.

The V gene is TRBV2, the J gene TRBJ1-5; 12 bases match TRBD1. Germline V lookup: CDR1 SNHLY, CDR2 FYNNEI. The ends lost 7 bases at V and 1 base at J; junction bases unmatched: 8. This CDR3 region has 17 residues. The CDR3 DNA is TGTGCCAGCACGTTGGGACAGGGGGCTGCAAGCAATCAGCCCCAGCATTTT. Translating it yields CASTLGQGAASNQPQHF.

This clonotype showed up many times. The chain recombines TRBV7-6 with TRBJ1-1, with D possibly being TRBD1 (6 bases). The CDR3 runs 13 residues. Deletions cut 1 base from V and 7 bases from J, with 10 bases between. The germline gives CDR1 SGHVS, CDR2 FNYEAQ. CDR3 region: CASSLEQGLEAFF. As DNA, the CDR3 is TGTGCCAGCAGCTTAGAACAGGGCCTTGAAGCTTTCTTT. The complete variable domain, with remaining parts taken from reference TRBV7-6 and TRBJ1-1, reads GAGVSQSPRYKVTKRGQDVALRCDPISGHVSLYWYRQALGQGPEFLTYFNYEAQQDKSGLPNDRFSAERPEGSISTLTIQRTEQRDSAMYRCASSLEQGLEAFFGQGTRLTVV.

This clonotype was seen at least ten times. The V call is TRBV7-2, the J call TRBJ2-3; TRBD2 aligns across 10 bases. Germline CDR1 SGHTA, CDR2 FQGNSA. V shed 6 bases and J 3 bases; nucleotides not matched to a gene: 6. This CDR3 has 15 amino acids. DNA for the CDR3: TGTGCCAGCAGGACCGGGACTAGCGAGACAGATACGCAGTATTTT. The encoded protein is CASRTGTSETDTQYF.

J is TRBJ1-1 and V is TRBV28; 9 bases agree with TRBD1. V lost 0 bases and J lost 2; bases outside the gene matches: 4. This CDR3 region has 16 residues. CDR1 MDHEN and CDR2 SYDVKM come from the germline V gene. CDR3 nucleotide sequence: TGTGCCAGCAGTTTATGGATGACAGGGGGTAACACTGAAGCTTTCTTT. Translated, it gives CASSLWMTGGNTEAFF.

The V gene is TRBV2, the J gene TRBJ1-5, with D tentatively TRBD1 (5 bases). The germline V and J ends were trimmed by 7 bases and 2 bases, with 9 bases remaining between them. The germline V gene encodes CDR1 SNHLY and CDR2 FYNNEI. The CDR3 runs 13 residues. In DNA form, the CDR3 reads TGTGCCAGCACTGACAGTGGCAATCAGCCCCAGCATTTT. As protein: CASTDSGNQPQHF. Together with reference TRBV2 and TRBJ1-5, the CDR3 gives the full variable domain: EPEVTQTPSHQVTQMGQEVILRCVPISNHLYFYWYRQILGQKVEFLVSFYNNEISEKSEIFDDQFSVERPDGSNFTLKIRSTKLEDSAMYFCASTDSGNQPQHFGDGTRLSIL.

The chain couples TRBV11-1 to TRBJ2-2, with TRBD1 as a possible D gene (5 bases). This CDR3 contains 18 residues. The germline CDR1 and CDR2 sequences are SGHAT and FQDESV (reference sequence). The germline V and J ends were trimmed by 4 bases and 2 bases, with 20 bases remaining between them. The CDR3 DNA is TGTGCCAGCAGCTGGGGCACAAGCCCAGGTTTTAACACCGGGGAGCTGTTTTTT. Protein: CASSWGTSPGFNTGELFF. The full variable domain, in which reference TRBV11-1 and TRBJ2-2 provide the parts outside the CDR3, is EAEVAQSPRYKITEKSQAVAFWCDPISGHATLYWYRQILGQGPELLVQFQDESVVDDSQLPKDRFSAERLKGVDSTLKIQPAELGDSAMYLCASSWGTSPGFNTGELFFGEGSRLTVL.

This clonotype was observed a handful of times. The gene calls are TRBV20-1 and TRBJ1-1, with D possibly matching TRBD1 (6 bases). The CDR3 covers 17 residues. CDR1 is DFQATT and CDR2 is SNEGSKA in the germline V gene (reference sequence). The V end lost 0 bases, the J end lost 9 bases, and 26 bases lay between the germline ends. CDR3 bases: TGCAGTGCTAGAGATCTCTCTGCATCCCGGACAGAGGGTAAAGCTTTCTTT. The encoded protein is CSARDLSASRTEGKAFF.

CDR3 in amino acids: CASSGLSGTSGENEQFF. The CDR3 DNA sequence: TGTGCCAGCAGCGGTCTCTCCGGGACTAGCGGGGAAAATGAGCAGTTCTTC. V gene TRBV9 combines with J gene TRBJ2-1; 13 bases are a match to TRBD2. Germline V gene sequence: CDR1 SGDLS, CDR2 YYNGEE. Germline trimming cut 3 bases from V and 7 bases from J; bases unmatched to any gene: 10. This CDR3 has 17 residues.

The CDR3 bases are TGTGCCAGCAGCCGTCTAGCGGGGGGCCCCCAAGAGACCCAGTACTTC. It encodes CASSRLAGGPQETQYF. V is TRBV12-3 or TRBV12-4 and J is TRBJ2-5; TRBD2 matches 11 bases. Germline trimming cut 6 bases from V and 1 base from J; bases unmatched to any gene: 7. This CDR3 has 16 amino acids.

The sample holds a few counts of this clonotype. This rearrangement joins TRBV20-1 to TRBJ1-4, with a weak D call TRBD1 (6 bases). The CDR3 is made up of 15 amino acids. Germline CDR1 reads DFQATT; CDR2 reads SNEGSKA (reference sequence). Between the trimmed V and J ends, which lost 0 bases and 8 bases, there was a span of 16 bases. CDR3 bases: TGCAGTGCTAGAGATTACAGGGTGGGGAGAGAAAAACTGTTTTTT. Its protein product is CSARDYRVGREKLFF.

This clonotype showed up just a few times. This chain uses TRBV6-5 with TRBJ2-6; D unresolved. The CDR3 contains 16 residues. V lost 4 bases and J lost 0, with 10 bases in between. Germline-derived CDR1 and CDR2 are MNHEY and SVGAGI. The CDR3 sequence is CASSSLLRSGANVLTF. In nucleotides, the CDR3 is TGTGCCAGCAGTTCACTCCTCCGCTCTGGGGCCAACGTCCTGACTTTC.